The following is a T cell receptor beta chain sequence with its context. Antigen: not known. Time point of the sample: cycle 4 day 1 (C4D1), after 5 to 7 weeks of nivolumab. Every patient experienced relapse after autologous stem cell transplantation, and brentuximab vedotin exposure varied. Magnetic negative selection was used to purify CD4+ T cells from PBMCs that had been thawed. This entry is derived from a study of PD-1 blockade in classical Hodgkin lymphoma. Only in-frame clones appear in the TCRdb table, and some are missing; sequencing was by immunoSEQ multiplex PCR. The sample has 30,000 or so clones, more than 85% seen once. Germline-derived CDR1 and CDR2 are SGHKS and YYEKEE (reference sequence). The V gene end was trimmed by 3 bases and the J gene end by 3 bases; junction bases not matched to a gene: 2. The CDR3 is 15 amino acids. Whole-study findings and limits: Repertoires differed for reasons still undefined, possibly disease activity or prior therapy. Patients newly diagnosed and complete responders had comparable baseline diversity.

This TCR was recovered from a human donor with classical Hodgkin lymphoma. The specimen was CD4+ T cells from blood, collected before the fourth cycle of nivolumab. The chain combines TRBV5-5 with TRBJ1-5; 11 bases line up with TRBD1. CDR3 DNA: TGTGCCAGCAGCTGGACAGGGGGCAACAATCAGCCCCAGCATTTT. Its translation: CASSWTGGNNQPQHF.